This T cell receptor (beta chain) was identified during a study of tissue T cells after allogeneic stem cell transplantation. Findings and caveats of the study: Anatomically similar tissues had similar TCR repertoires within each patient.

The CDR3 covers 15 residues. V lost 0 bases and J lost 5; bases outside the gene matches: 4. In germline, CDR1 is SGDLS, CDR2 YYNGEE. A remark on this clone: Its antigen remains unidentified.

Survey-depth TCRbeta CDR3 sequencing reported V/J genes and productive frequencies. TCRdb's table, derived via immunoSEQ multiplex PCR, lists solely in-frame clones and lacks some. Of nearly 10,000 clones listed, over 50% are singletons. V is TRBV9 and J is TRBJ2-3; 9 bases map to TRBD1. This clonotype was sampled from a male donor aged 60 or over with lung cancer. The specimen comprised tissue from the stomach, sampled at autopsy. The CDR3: CASSVGGTGRDTQYF. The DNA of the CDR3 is TGTGCCAGCAGCGTAGGTGGGACAGGGAGAGATACGCAGTATTTT.